The present T cell receptor beta chain was sequenced within a study of CD8 T cells in Susac syndrome. Study-level points and caveats: The number of individuals included in the study's TCR sequencing and HLA analysis was acknowledged as relatively small.

CD8+ and CD4+ T cells circulating in blood were sequenced for TCR beta. The multiple sclerosis control group consisted of treatment-naive patients whose relapsing-remitting disease, which was either stable or active, fulfilled revised McDonald criteria. After extraction with the RNeasy kit, about 0.45 to 1 ug of the RNA was reverse transcribed using random hexamers. A multiplex approach, immunoSEQ multiplex PCR, amplified TCR beta CDR3 across 54 Vbeta and 13 Jbeta. TCRdb reprocessed the immunoSEQ multiplex PCR reads via MiXCR and lists one record per CDR3 protein. Of 200,000 to 250,000 distinct CDR3 sequences in the sample, about 95% were seen once. A remark on this clonotype: Its antigen is unknown.

J lost 2 bases, V lost 5 bases, and 5 bases had no gene match. The CDR3 totals 14 residues. From germline, CDR1 is MDHEN and CDR2 SYDVKM. This receptor was identified in a human donor with multiple sclerosis. The sequenced material came from CD4+ T cells from PBMCs. This chain joins TRBV28 and TRBJ2-7, with TRBD1 matching 8 bases. CDR3 bases: TGTGCCAGCAGTCGGACAGGGTACACCTACGAGCAGTACTTC. Translation: CASSRTGYTYEQYF.